Below, 30 T cell receptor beta chains from the same sample are listed, as sequenced in a study of blood T cell repertoires in COVID-19. Sequenced by immunoSEQ multiplex PCR; TCRdb stores in-frame clones only, minus some. The sample holds roughly 160,000 clones, approximately 88% seen once. Sample: peripheral blood. The origin of the receptors is a man between 18 and 35 years old with active or convalescent COVID-19.

This chain uses TRBV15 with TRBJ2-2; D is ambiguous. Trimming removed 3 bases at V and 3 bases at J, with 5 bases between. Germline V gene sequence: CDR1 LNHNV, CDR2 YYDKDF (reference sequence). The CDR3 sequence is 13 residues long. The chain's CDR3 is CATSSADTGELFF. The CDR3 region has the DNA TGTGCCACCAGCAGTGCAGACACCGGGGAGCTGTTTTTT.

This clone was observed a handful of times. The rearrangement uses TRBV13 and TRBJ2-7; perhaps TRBD1 as D (5 bases). From germline, CDR1 is PRHDT and CDR2 FYEKMQ (reference sequence). CDR3 length equals 11 residues. Trimming cost V 6 bases and J 5 bases, with 8 bases left between them. The CDR3 DNA is TGTGCCAGCAGTAGGGGTCACGAGCAGTACTTC. Encoded protein: CASSRGHEQYF. Complete variable domain (other parts from reference TRBV13 and TRBJ2-7): AAGVIQSPRHLIKEKRETATLKCYPIPRHDTVYWYQQGPGQDPQFLISFYEKMQSDKGSIPDRFSAQQFSDYHSELNMSSLELGDSALYFCASSRGHEQYFGPGTRLTVT.

This sequence joins TRBV15 and TRBJ1-6; 8 nucleotides match TRBD1. The trim removed 0 bases at V and 9 bases at J, leaving 1 base unmatched. Germline V gives CDR1 LNHNV, CDR2 YYDKDF (reference sequence). The CDR3 totals 14 residues. The CDR3 DNA follows: TGTGCCACCAGCAGAGAACAGGGGGGTTCACCCCTCCACTTT. Its translation is CATSREQGGSPLHF.

This clone showed up just a few times. The V gene is TRBV28, the J gene TRBJ1-1; the D gene is possibly TRBD1 (6 bases). The CDR3 runs 11 residues. Trimming removed 6 bases from V and 11 bases from J, with 13 bases in between. From germline, CDR1 is MDHEN and CDR2 SYDVKM. DNA for the CDR3: TGTGCCAGCAGAGTGCAAGGGGGTGCTTTCTTT. Encoded protein: CASRVQGGAFF.

The chain carries TRBV14 and TRBJ2-7; no reliable D call. CDR3 size: 16 residues. With 6 bases removed from V and 1 base from J, the gap between germline ends came to 19 bases. Looked up from germline, CDR1 is SGHDN and CDR2 is FVKESK. Here the CDR3 DNA reads TGTGCCAGCAGTGGAGTCTCCACGTTCGGGTCCTACGAGCAGTACTTC. This encodes CASSGVSTFGSYEQYF.

The chain uses TRBV10-3 and TRBJ2-5; D gene uncertain. This CDR3 comprises 14 residues. Germline V lookup: CDR1 ENHRY, CDR2 SYGVKD. V gave up 3 bases and J gave up 2 bases, with 10 bases separating them. Here the CDR3 DNA reads TGTGCCATCAGTGACCGGAAACTACAAGAGACCCAGTACTTC. This sequence encodes CAISDRKLQETQYF.

The CDR3 DNA sequence: TGTGCCAGCAGTGGGGCTGGGAATGAGCAGTTCTTC. Translated: CASSGAGNEQFF. The genes are TRBV2 and TRBJ2-1; D unclear. V was shortened by 4 bases and J by 7 bases, with 8 bases between the two germline ends. The CDR3 is 12 amino acids. The V gene's germline CDR1 is SNHLY and CDR2 FYNNEI.

In regard to this clone: The same CDR3 is also encoded by other DNA sequences in this sample. The J gene is TRBJ2-2, the V gene TRBV5-1; D gene ambiguous. Germline lookup yields CDR1 SGHRS and CDR2 YFSETQ. The length of the CDR3 is 16 residues. Trimming left V 0 bases short and J 0 bases short, with 9 bases between. The CDR3 region has the DNA TGCGCCAGCAGCTTGGTAGCCTCGGCGAACACCGGGGAGCTGTTTTTT. Translation: CASSLVASANTGELFF.

V is TRBV19 and J is TRBJ1-5, with a weak D call TRBD1 (5 bases). The V end lost 5 bases, the J end lost 12 bases, and 11 bases lay between the germline ends. CDR1 and CDR2 (germline): LNHDA, SQIVND (reference sequence). The CDR3 contains 11 residues. CDR3 sequence reads: CASSLRGFQHF. The DNA of the CDR3 is TGTGCCAGTAGTTTAAGGGGTTTCCAGCATTTT.

J is TRBJ2-1 and V is TRBV5-6, with D possibly TRBD1 on 6 matching bases. Trimming took off 4 bases at V and 16 bases at J, with 21 bases between the two ends. The germline gives CDR1 SGHDT, CDR2 YYEEEE. The CDR3 runs 13 residues. Here the CDR3 DNA reads TGTGCCAGCAGCCCTAAGTGGACAGTAGGAGTTTTCTTC. It codes for CASSPKWTVGVFF.

The chain uses TRBV19 and TRBJ2-7; 9 positions match TRBD1. J gave up 2 bases and V 9 bases, and 8 bases lay outside the gene matches. Germline CDR1 LNHDA, CDR2 SQIVND (reference sequence). The CDR3 runs to 14 residues. Here the CDR3 DNA reads TGTGCCAGCCATCCGGGACAGGGCCCCTACGAGCAGTACTTC. Translation gives CASHPGQGPYEQYF.

The chain carries TRBV5-1 and TRBJ2-3, with 7 bases identical to TRBD1. The V gene's germline CDR1 is SGHRS and CDR2 YFSETQ. The V gene end was trimmed by 3 bases and the J gene end by 2 bases; junction bases not matched to a gene: 3. The CDR3 totals 14 residues. Written as DNA, the CDR3 is TGCGCCAGCAGCTCGGGACAGAACACAGATACGCAGTATTTT. This translates into CASSSGQNTDTQYF. Looking up the rest from reference TRBV5-1 and TRBJ2-3 gives the full variable domain: KAGVTQTPRYLIKTRGQQVTLSCSPISGHRSVSWYQQTPGQGLQFLFEYFSETQRNKGNFPGRFSGRQFSNSRSEMNVSTLELGDSALYLCASSSGQNTDTQYFGPGTRLTVL.

CDR3 bases: TGTGCTAGCGCGAACCTAGCGGGGTTCACAGATACGCAGTATTTT. Translation gives CASANLAGFTDTQYF. The rearrangement joins TRBV12-5 to TRBJ2-3, with 9 bases matching TRBD2. CDR1 is LGHNT and CDR2 is FRNRAP in the germline V gene. Losses at the gene ends were 9 bases for V and 2 bases for J; bases not matched to a gene: 9. CDR3 length: 15 residues. Complete variable domain (other parts from reference TRBV12-5 and TRBJ2-3): DARVTQTPRHKVTEMGQEVTMRCQPILGHNTVFWYRQTMMQGLELLAYFRNRAPLDDSGMPKDRFSAEMPDATLATLKIQPSEPRDSAVYFCASANLAGFTDTQYFGPGTRLTVL.

The V gene is TRBV2, the J gene TRBJ1-1, with D hard to call. The CDR3 spans 16 residues. V lost 3 bases and J 1 base, leaving 15 bases between the germline ends. The germline V gene has CDR1 SNHLY and CDR2 FYNNEI. The CDR3 protein is CASSESVAGSNTEAFF. In DNA form, the CDR3 reads TGTGCCAGCAGTGAGTCCGTTGCAGGTTCGAACACTGAAGCTTTCTTT.

The chain links TRBV27 to TRBJ2-3; 7 bases align to TRBD2. V dropped 1 base and J dropped 1; count of bases not matched to a gene: 2. Germline CDR1 and CDR2: MNHEY and SMNVEV (reference sequence). This CDR3 region has 15 residues. The CDR3 DNA follows: TGTGCCAGCAGTTTATGGAGCGGGGGCACAGATACGCAGTATTTT. Translated: CASSLWSGGTDTQYF.

The rearrangement uses TRBV6-5 and TRBJ1-1, with D perhaps TRBD1 (5 bases). V gave up 2 bases and J gave up 7 bases, with 11 bases separating them. Germline V gives CDR1 MNHEY, CDR2 SVGAGI. The CDR3 runs to 13 residues. DNA of the CDR3: TGTGCCAGCAGTTACGGGGCGCGAGGTGAAGCTTTCTTT. As protein: CASSYGARGEAFF.

The chain couples TRBV20-1 to TRBJ1-1; 9 nucleotides align to TRBD1. This CDR3 contains 15 residues. Germline CDR1 reads DFQATT; CDR2 reads SNEGSKA (reference sequence). Trimming cost V 3 bases and J 1 base; bases outside gene matches: 6. Here the CDR3 reads CSASFPGQGNTEAFF. The CDR3, as DNA: TGCAGTGCTAGTTTTCCGGGACAGGGGAACACTGAAGCTTTCTTT.

The chain combines TRBV6-1 with TRBJ1-2; TRBD1 agrees at 10 bases. Germline V gives CDR1 MNHNS, CDR2 SASEGT. Losses at the gene ends were 2 bases for V and 5 bases for J; bases not matched to a gene: 5. The CDR3 has 15 residues. In DNA, the CDR3 is TGTGCCAGCAGTGAATTGGGACAGGGGAGATATGGCTACACCTTC. Amino acids: CASSELGQGRYGYTF.

The gene calls are TRBV18 and TRBJ1-5; 7 nucleotides line up with TRBD1. V shed 3 bases and J 5 bases; nucleotides not matched to a gene: 10. The germline CDR1 and CDR2 sequences are KGHSH and LQKENI. The length of the CDR3 is 16 residues. DNA for the CDR3: TGTGCCAGCTCACCCGGCCGGCAGGGGGGAGATCAGCCCCAGCATTTT. Translated: CASSPGRQGGDQPQHF.

CDR3 nucleotides: TGTGCCAGCAGCTTCATTGGACAGGGGGCGCATTGGCAGTACTTC. It is translated as CASSFIGQGAHWQYF. This chain connects TRBV5-8 to TRBJ2-7; TRBD1 matches 11 bases. The ends lost 2 bases at V and 9 bases at J; junction bases unmatched: 10. Germline values: CDR1 SGHTS, CDR2 YDEGEE. The CDR3 sequence is 15 residues long.

The rearrangement links TRBV3-1 (or the pseudogene TRBV3-2) to TRBJ1-6; 8 positions match TRBD1. Per germline, CDR1 LGHDT and CDR2 YNNKEL (reference sequence). There are 15 residues in the CDR3. Unmatched junction bases numbered 5, after V lost 0 bases and J lost 10 bases. For the CDR3, the DNA is TGTGCCAGCAGCCAAGATTGGACAGGGACCTCACCCCTCCACTTT. This sequence encodes CASSQDWTGTSPLHF.

For this clone: Compared with germline, one end of the junction differs, possibly owing to a read error. This chain uses TRBV5-6 with TRBJ2-1; 7 nucleotides align to TRBD1. CDR1 and CDR2 from the germline V gene are SGHDT and YYEEEE. This CDR3 is 14 amino acids long. The CDR3 here is CASSSTGEVLHLVF. The CDR3 DNA reads as TGTGCCAGCAGCTCTACAGGGGAAGTCCTCCACTTAGTCTTC.

The J gene is TRBJ1-4, the V gene TRBV3-1 (or the pseudogene TRBV3-2), with no clear D. The V gene's germline CDR1 is LGHDT and CDR2 YNNKEL (reference sequence). CDR3 length: 13 residues. V lost 3 bases, J lost 8 bases, and 10 bases lay in between. In DNA, the CDR3 is TGTGCCAGCAGCCAGGGAGGATGGGAAAAACTGTTTTTT. It is translated as CASSQGGWEKLFF.

The chain combines TRBV19 with TRBJ1-2; 11 bases fit TRBD1. Germline assignment: CDR1 LNHDA and CDR2 SQIVND (reference sequence). This CDR3 contains 12 residues. The trim removed 9 bases at V and 7 bases at J, leaving 4 bases unmatched. The CDR3 DNA is TGTGCCAGCGGGACAGGGGGTTTTGGCTACACCTTC. As protein: CASGTGGFGYTF.

The rearrangement uses TRBV15 and TRBJ1-3; the D is unclear. The CDR3 covers 16 residues. CDR1 is LNHNV, CDR2 YYDKDF, per germline (reference sequence). V lost 0 bases to trimming and J lost 1 base, with 10 bases between them. CDR3 loop: CATSRDPGGSGNTIYF. For the CDR3, the DNA is TGTGCCACCAGCAGAGATCCAGGAGGGTCTGGAAACACCATATATTTT.

The V gene is TRBV7-9, the J gene TRBJ1-5, with 8 bases fitting TRBD1. V gave up 4 bases and J gave up 8 bases; unmatched junction bases: 7. The CDR3 has 14 residues. Germline lookup yields CDR1 SEHNR and CDR2 FQNEAQ (reference sequence). CDR3: CASSSTGVKEPQHF. The CDR3 DNA sequence: TGTGCCAGCAGCTCGACAGGGGTTAAGGAGCCCCAGCATTTT.

J is TRBJ2-7 and V is TRBV18; 12 bases align to TRBD2. CDR1 and CDR2 from the germline V gene are KGHSH and LQKENI. Trimming at V came to 3 bases and at J to 6 bases, leaving 9 bases not matched to a gene. The CDR3 length is 16 residues. The CDR3 nucleotides are TGTGCCAGCTCACCCCCCGGCGGGACTAGCGGGCTCGAGCAGTACTTC. Protein: CASSPPGGTSGLEQYF.

This chain connects TRBV4-1 to TRBJ2-7; TRBD1 is a possible D gene (5 bases). The germline V gene has CDR1 MGHRA and CDR2 YSYEKL. The V gene lost 0 bases and the J gene lost 0 bases, with 15 bases spanning the gap. The CDR3 is 17 amino acids. The CDR3 sequence is CASSQDLNQGSSYEQYF. The DNA for the CDR3 is TGCGCCAGCAGCCAAGATTTGAATCAGGGAAGCTCCTACGAGCAGTACTTC.

The V gene is TRBV4-2, the J gene TRBJ2-7, with 10 bases that match TRBD2. The CDR3 has 17 amino acids. V dropped 1 base and J dropped 2; count of bases not matched to a gene: 8. Germline V CDR1 and CDR2: LGHNA, YNFKEQ. In nucleotides, the CDR3 is TGTGCCAGCAGCCAAGTCCCGTCTAGCGGGAGAACCTACGAGCAGTACTTC. It translates to CASSQVPSSGRTYEQYF.

The genes are TRBV2 and TRBJ1-3; perhaps TRBD1 as D (6 bases). Trimming removed 7 bases from V and 0 bases from J, with 16 bases in between. The CDR3 consists of 16 residues. Germline CDR1 and CDR2: SNHLY and FYNNEI. Here the CDR3 DNA reads TGTGCCAGCACCGGGAAGACAGGTGCCTCTGGAAACACCATATATTTT. Its protein is CASTGKTGASGNTIYF.